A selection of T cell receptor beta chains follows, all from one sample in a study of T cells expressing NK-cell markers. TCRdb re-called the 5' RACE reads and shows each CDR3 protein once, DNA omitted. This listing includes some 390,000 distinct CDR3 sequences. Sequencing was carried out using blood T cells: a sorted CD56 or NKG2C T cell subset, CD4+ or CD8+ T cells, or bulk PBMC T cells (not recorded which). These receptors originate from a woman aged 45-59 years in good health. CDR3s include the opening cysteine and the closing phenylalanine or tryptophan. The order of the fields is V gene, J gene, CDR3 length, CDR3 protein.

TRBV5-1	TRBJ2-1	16	CASSFRRTSGDNEQFF
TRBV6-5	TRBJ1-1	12	CASTAYNTEAFF
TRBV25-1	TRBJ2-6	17	CASSDPPTGSGANVLTF
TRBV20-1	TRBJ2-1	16	CSARDPRDSNPNEQFF
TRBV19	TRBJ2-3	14	CASSLADETDTQYF
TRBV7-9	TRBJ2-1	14	CASSLAGIFNEQFF
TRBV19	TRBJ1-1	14	CASKPRDRNTEAFF
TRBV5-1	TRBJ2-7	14	CASRGDGSSYEQYF
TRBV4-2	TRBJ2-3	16	CASSWPGLADTDTQYF
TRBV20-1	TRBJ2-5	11	CSATSGETQYF
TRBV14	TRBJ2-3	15	CASSPLGLAGATQYF
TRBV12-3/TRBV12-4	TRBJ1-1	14	CASSPQGYGTEAFF
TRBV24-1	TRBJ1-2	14	CATSDTRDSYGYTF
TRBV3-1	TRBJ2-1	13	CASSQEGLGRQFF
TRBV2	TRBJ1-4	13	CASGGDRDEKLFF
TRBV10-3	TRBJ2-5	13	CAVGLTGEETQYF
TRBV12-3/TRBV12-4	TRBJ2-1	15	CASSLGASGIGEQFF
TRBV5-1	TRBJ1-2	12	CASSTDRVGYTF
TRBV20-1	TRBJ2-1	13	CSMVVRRGNEQFF
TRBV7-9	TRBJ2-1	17	CASSPHASPSSYNEQFF
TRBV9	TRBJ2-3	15	CASSVGGHISDTQYF
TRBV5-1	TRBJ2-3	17	CASSFLTSGRNTDTQYF
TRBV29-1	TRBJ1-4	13	CSVRGPSNEKLFF